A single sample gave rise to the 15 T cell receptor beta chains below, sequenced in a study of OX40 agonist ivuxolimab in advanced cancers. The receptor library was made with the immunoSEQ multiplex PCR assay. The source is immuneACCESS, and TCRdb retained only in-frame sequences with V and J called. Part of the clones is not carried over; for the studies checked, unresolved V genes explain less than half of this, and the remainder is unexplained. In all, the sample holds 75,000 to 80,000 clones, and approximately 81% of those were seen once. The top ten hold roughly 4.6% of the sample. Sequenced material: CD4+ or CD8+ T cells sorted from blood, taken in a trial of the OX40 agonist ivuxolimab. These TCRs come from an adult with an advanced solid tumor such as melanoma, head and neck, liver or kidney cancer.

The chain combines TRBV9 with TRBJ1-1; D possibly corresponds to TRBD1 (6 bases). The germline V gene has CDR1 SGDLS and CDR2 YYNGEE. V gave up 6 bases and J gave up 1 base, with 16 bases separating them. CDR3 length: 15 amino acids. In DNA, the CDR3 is TGTGCCAGCACCCCCCCGGGACACGCGAACACTGAAGCTTTCTTT. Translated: CASTPPGHANTEAFF.

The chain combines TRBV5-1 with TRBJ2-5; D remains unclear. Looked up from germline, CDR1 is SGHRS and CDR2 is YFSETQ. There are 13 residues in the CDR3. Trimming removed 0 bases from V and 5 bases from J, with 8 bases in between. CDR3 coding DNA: TGCGCCAGCAGCTTGGGGATGGGGGAGACCCAGTACTTC. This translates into CASSLGMGETQYF. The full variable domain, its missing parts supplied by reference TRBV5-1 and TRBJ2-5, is KAGVTQTPRYLIKTRGQQVTLSCSPISGHRSVSWYQQTPGQGLQFLFEYFSETQRNKGNFPGRFSGRQFSNSRSEMNVSTLELGDSALYLCASSLGMGETQYFGPGTRLLVL.

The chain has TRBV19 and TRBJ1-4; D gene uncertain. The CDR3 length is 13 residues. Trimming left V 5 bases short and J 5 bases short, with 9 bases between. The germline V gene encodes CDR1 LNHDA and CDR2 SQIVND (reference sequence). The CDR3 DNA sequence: TGTGCCAGTAGTGACCAGACAAATGAAAAACTGTTTTTT. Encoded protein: CASSDQTNEKLFF. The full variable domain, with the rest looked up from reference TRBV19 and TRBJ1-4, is DGGITQSPKYLFRKEGQNVTLSCEQNLNHDAMYWYRQDPGQGLRLIYYSQIVNDFQKGDIAEGYSVSREKKESFPLTVTSAQKNPTAFYLCASSDQTNEKLFFGSGTQLSVL.

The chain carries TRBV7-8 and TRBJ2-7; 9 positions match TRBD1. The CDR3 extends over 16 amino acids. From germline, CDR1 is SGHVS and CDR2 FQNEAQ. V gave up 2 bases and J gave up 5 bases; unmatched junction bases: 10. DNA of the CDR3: TGTGCCAGCAGCTTATATTCCGGGACAGGGAACCACGAGCAGTACTTC. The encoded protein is CASSLYSGTGNHEQYF.

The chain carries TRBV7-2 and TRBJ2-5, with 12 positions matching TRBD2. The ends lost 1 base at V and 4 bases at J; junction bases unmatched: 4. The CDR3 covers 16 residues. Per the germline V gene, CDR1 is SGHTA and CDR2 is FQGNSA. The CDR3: CASSLVLAGGPETQYF. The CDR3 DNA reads TGTGCCAGCAGCTTAGTCCTAGCGGGGGGGCCAGAGACCCAGTACTTC. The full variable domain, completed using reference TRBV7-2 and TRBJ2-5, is GAGVSQSPSNKVTEKGKDVELRCDPISGHTALYWYRQSLGQGLEFLIYFQGNSAPDKSGLPSDRFSAERTGGSVSTLTIQRTQQEDSAVYLCASSLVLAGGPETQYFGPGTRLLVL.

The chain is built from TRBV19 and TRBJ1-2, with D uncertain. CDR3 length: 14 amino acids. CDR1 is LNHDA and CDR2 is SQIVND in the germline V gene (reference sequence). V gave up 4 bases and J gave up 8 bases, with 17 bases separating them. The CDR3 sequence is CASSTNRVGDGYTF. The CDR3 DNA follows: TGTGCCAGTAGTACGAATCGCGTCGGAGACGGCTACACCTTC.

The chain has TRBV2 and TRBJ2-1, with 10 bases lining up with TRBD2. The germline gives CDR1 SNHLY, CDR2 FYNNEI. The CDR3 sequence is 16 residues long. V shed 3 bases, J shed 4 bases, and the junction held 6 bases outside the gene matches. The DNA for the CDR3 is TGTGCCAGCAGTGACGCTAGCGGGGGTATATACAATGAGCAGTTCTTC. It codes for CASSDASGGIYNEQFF.

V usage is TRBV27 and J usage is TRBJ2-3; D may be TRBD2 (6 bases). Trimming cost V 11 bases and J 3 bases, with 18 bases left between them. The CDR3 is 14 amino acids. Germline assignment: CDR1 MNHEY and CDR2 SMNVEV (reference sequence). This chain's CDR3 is CAAKTRPTTDTQYF. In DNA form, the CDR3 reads TGTGCCGCCAAGACTAGACCAACAACAGATACGCAGTATTTT.

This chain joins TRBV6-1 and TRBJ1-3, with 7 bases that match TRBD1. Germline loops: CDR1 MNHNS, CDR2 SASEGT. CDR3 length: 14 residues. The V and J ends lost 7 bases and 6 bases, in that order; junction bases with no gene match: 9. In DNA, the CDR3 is TGTGCCAGCATTAAAGGGGACAGCGAAAACACCATATATTTT. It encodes CASIKGDSENTIYF.

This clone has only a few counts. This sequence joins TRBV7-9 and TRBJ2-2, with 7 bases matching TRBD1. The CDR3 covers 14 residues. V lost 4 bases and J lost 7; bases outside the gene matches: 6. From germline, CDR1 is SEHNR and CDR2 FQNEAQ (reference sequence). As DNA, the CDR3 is TGTGCCAGCAGCTCCCACGGGACAGACGGGGAGCTGTTTTTT. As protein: CASSSHGTDGELFF. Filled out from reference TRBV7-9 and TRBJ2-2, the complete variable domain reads DTGVSQNPRHKITKRGQNVTFRCDPISEHNRLYWYRQTLGQGPEFLTYFQNEAQLEKSRLLSDRFSAERPKGSFSTLEIQRTEQGDSAMYLCASSSHGTDGELFFGEGSRLTVL.

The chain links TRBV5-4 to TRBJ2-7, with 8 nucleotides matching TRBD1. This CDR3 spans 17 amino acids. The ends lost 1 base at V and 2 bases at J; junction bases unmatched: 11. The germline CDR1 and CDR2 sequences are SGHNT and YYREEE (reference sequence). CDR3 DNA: TGTGCCAGCAGCTTGTCTCCCTTCATGACAGGGGCCTACGAGCAGTACTTC. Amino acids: CASSLSPFMTGAYEQYF. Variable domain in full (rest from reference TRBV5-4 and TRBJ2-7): ETGVTQSPTHLIKTRGQQVTLRCSSQSGHNTVSWYQQALGQGPQFIFQYYREEENGRGNFPPRFSGLQFPNYSSELNVNALELDDSALYLCASSLSPFMTGAYEQYFGPGTRLTVT.

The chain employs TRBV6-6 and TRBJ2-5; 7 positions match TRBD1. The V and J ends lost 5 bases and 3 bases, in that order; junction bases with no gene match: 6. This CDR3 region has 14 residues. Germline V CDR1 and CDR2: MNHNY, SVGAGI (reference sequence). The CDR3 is CASSRRDSKETQYF. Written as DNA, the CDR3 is TGTGCCAGCAGTCGCCGGGACAGCAAAGAGACCCAGTACTTC.

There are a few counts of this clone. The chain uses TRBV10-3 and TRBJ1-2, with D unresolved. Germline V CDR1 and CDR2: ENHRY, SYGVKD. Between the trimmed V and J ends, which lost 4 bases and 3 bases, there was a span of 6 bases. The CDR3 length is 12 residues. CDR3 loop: CAISALDYGYTF. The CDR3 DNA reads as TGTGCCATCAGTGCTTTGGACTATGGCTACACCTTC.

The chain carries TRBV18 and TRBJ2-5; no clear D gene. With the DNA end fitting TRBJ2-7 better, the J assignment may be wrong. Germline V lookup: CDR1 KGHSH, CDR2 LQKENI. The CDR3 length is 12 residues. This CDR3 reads CASSPDSYEQYF. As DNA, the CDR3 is TGTGCCAGCTCACCAGACTCCTACGAGCAGTACTTC.

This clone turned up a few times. The CDR3 DNA follows: TGTGCCAGTAGTACGAATACCGCGGGACGTGGATCTGGCTACACCTTC. Protein product: CASSTNTAGRGSGYTF. The chain uses TRBV19 and TRBJ1-2; tentative D call: TRBD1 (5 bases). Trimming cost V 4 bases and J 7 bases, with 22 bases left between them. The germline gives CDR1 LNHDA, CDR2 SQIVND (reference sequence). This CDR3 is built from 16 residues.